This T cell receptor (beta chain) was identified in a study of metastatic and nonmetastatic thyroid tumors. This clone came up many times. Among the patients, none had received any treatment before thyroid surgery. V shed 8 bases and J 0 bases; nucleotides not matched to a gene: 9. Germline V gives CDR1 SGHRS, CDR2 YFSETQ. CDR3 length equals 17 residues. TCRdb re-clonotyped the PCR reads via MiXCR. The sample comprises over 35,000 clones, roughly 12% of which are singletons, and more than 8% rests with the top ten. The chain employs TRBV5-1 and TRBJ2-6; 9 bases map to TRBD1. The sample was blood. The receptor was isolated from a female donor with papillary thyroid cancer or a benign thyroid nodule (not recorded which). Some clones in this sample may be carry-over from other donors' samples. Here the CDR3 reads CASQNGTGPSGANVLTF. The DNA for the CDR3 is TGCGCCAGTCAGAACGGGACAGGGCCCTCTGGGGCCAACGTCCTGACTTTC.